This T cell receptor (beta chain) comes out of a study of CD8+CD57+ T cells in acquired aplastic anemia. CDR3 and TCR beta VDJ profiling relied on a genomic DNA template. Via MiXCR, TCRdb re-called the reads, giving one row per CDR3 protein. This repertoire shows about 70,000 distinct CDR3 sequences, roughly 50% found once; its top ten account for about 8.9%. The study, taken as a whole, reports: Common to patients and controls were approximately 30 CD8+ CDR3 sequences. Between patients and controls, CD8+ Simpson's diversity did not vary significantly.

V was clipped by 5 bases and J by 2 bases, with 15 bases between them. This CDR3 is built from 15 residues. The germline gives CDR1 SGHNT, CDR2 YENEEA. A single count supports this clonotype. What it binds is not known. What was sequenced was sorted CD4+, CD8+, or CD8+CD57+ T cells (not recorded which) from PBMCs. The receptor comes from a human donor in good health, serving as a control. This chain links TRBV11-3 with TRBJ2-5, with D uncertain. The CDR3 DNA sequence: TGTGCCAGCAGCCCGGGCCAACACAAGCAAGAGACCCAGTACTTC. Translating gives CASSPGQHKQETQYF.